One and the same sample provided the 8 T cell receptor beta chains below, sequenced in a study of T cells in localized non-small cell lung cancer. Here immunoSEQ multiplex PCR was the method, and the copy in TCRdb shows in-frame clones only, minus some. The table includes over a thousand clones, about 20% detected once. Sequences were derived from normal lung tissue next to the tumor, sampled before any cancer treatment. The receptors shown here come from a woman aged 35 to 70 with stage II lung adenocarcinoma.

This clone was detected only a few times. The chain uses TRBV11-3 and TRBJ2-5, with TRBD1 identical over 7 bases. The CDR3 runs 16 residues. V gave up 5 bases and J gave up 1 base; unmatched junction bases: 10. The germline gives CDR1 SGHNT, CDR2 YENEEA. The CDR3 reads CASSPRQGDFQETQYF. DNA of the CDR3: TGTGCCAGCAGCCCACGACAGGGTGATTTCCAAGAGACCCAGTACTTC. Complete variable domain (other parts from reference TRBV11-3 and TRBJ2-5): EAGVVQSPRYKIIEKKQPVAFWCNPISGHNTLYWYLQNLGQGPELLIRYENEEAVDDSQLPKDRFSAERLKGVDSTLKIQPAELGDSAVYLCASSPRQGDFQETQYFGPGTRLLVL.

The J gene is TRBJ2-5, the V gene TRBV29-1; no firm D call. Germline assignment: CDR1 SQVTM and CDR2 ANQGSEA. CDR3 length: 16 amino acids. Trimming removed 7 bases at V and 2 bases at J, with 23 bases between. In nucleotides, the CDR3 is TGCAGCGCCCTCCGCCAAGATAGTAGACCTCAAGAGACCCAGTACTTC. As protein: CSALRQDSRPQETQYF.

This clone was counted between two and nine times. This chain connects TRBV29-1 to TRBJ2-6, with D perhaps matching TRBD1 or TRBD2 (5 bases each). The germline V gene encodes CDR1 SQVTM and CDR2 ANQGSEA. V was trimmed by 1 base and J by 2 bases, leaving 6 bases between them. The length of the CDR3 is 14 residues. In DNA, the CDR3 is TGCAGCGTTGAAGGGGGACCTGGGGCCAACGTCCTGACTTTC. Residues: CSVEGGPGANVLTF.

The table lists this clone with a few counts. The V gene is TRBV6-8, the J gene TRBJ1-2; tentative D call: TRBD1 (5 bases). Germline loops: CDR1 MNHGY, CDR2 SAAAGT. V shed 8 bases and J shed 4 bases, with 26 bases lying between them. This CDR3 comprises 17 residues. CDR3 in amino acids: CASGARAAIIKGYGYTF. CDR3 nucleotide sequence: TGTGCCAGCGGGGCCAGGGCCGCGATAATCAAGGGCTATGGCTACACCTTC.

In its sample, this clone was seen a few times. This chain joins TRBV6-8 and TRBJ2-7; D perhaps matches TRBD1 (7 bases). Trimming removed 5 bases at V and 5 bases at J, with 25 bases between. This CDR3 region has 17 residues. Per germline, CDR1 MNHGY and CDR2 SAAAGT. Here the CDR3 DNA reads TGTGCCAGCAGTACCGGGTGGTGGAGGGGGCGCGTCCACGAGCAGTACTTC. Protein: CASSTGWWRGRVHEQYF.

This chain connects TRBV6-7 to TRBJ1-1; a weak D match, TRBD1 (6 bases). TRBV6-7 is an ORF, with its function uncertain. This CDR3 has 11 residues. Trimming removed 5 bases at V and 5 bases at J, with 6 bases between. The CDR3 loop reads CASSQGTEAFF. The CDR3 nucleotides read TGTGCCAGCAGTCAGGGGACTGAAGCTTTCTTT.

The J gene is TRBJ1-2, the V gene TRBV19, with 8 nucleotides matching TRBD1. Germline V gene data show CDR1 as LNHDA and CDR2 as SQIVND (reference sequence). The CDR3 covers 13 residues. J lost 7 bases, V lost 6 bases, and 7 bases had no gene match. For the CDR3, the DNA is TGTGCCAGTAGCGTTGGGACAGGCGTTGGCTACACCTTC. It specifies CASSVGTGVGYTF.

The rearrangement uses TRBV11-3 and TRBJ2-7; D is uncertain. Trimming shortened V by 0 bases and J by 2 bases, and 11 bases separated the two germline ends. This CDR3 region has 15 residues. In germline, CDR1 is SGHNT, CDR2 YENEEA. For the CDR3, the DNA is TGTGCCAGCAGCTTAGAACAGCACTTAACCTACGAGCAGTACTTC. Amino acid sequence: CASSLEQHLTYEQYF.